Sequencing of this T cell receptor beta chain was carried out in a study of neurological immune-mediated disorders. Study-wide points: The most TCR clonal expansion was seen in HTLV-1-associated myelopathy, and the least was seen in multiple sclerosis, which fell below healthy controls. None of the CDR3 amino acid sequences of expanded clones recurred across subjects, suggesting private repertoires in all groups.

Each TCR transcript was tagged with a 10-nucleotide random UMI during 5'RACE. TCRdb re-called the 5' RACE reads through MiXCR, storing one row per CDR3 protein. The sample records fewer than 65,000 distinct CDR3 sequences, 10% being singletons. In this sample, this clonotype turned up many times. Antigen: not known. This CDR3 is 12 amino acids long. V dropped 2 bases and J dropped 13 bases, with 14 bases sitting between them. Germline V gene sequence: CDR1 MDHEN, CDR2 SYDVKM. Source material was 2 million unsorted PBMCs, stored at -80 °C in RNAlater. The sample taken for sequencing was PBMCs. The genes are TRBV28 and TRBJ2-5; D is perhaps TRBD2 (5 bases). The TCR comes from a man between 65 and 85 years old with HTLV-1-associated myelopathy (HAM/TSP). The CDR3: CASSLRVGVRYF. The CDR3 nucleotides are TGTGCCAGCAGTTTACGCGTCGGGGTTCGGTACTTC.